The present TCR beta chain was sequenced within a study of vaccination effects on CD4 cells after COVID-19 (dated 2022 in TCRdb). Study-level background: Each participant got two doses of an mRNA SARS-CoV-2 vaccine, either BNT162b2 or mRNA-1273. The full study included some eleven COVID-19 convalescent patients and a few SARS-CoV-2-naive healthy vaccine recipients. Cultures from other donors in the study were sequenced using the Oncomine TCR Beta short-read assay on an Illumina iSeq 100. SARS-CoV-2 spike-specific CD4+ TCR repertoires were compared before and after mRNA vaccination in COVID-19 convalescent patients and in infection-naive vaccine recipients.

In the ViraFEST assay, PBMC were stimulated with viral peptide pools, and antigen-specific CD4+ T cell clonotypes were then identified by expansion using TCR sequencing. After less than 13 days of culture, CD4+ T cells were isolated with the EasySep CD4+ T cell isolation kit. Healthy vaccine recipients had no prior SARS-CoV-2 infection, confirmed by negative nucleocapsid antibodies before and after vaccination. Each well held roughly 2 million PBMC cultured in IMDM containing approximately 5.3% human AB serum, roughly 9.9 IU/ml IL-2 and gentamicin, along with approximately 10 ug/ml peptides. On days 3 and 7, half of the culture medium was replaced with fresh IL-2-containing medium. Unless noted otherwise, every peptide stimulation condition was cultured in triplicate wells. PBMC were separated from whole blood using Ficoll-Paque Plus gradient centrifugation and were then either cryopreserved at -140C or used fresh. The overlapping peptide pools covered the spike proteins of SARS-CoV-2 as well as those of the common cold coronaviruses HCoV-NL63, HCoV-OC43 and HCoV-229E. Genomic DNA was extracted from cultured CD4+ T cells with the QIAamp micro DNA kit.

Broader findings and caveats from the paper: At late post-vaccination timepoints, both infection-induced and vaccine-induced clones showed marked clonal contraction, consistent with waning T cell responses. The study was limited by a small number of convalescent patients and lacked early post-infection timepoints. In healthy vaccine recipients, vaccine-induced clones were almost all SARS-CoV-2 mono-reactive, with only 1 of 255 cross-reactive with common cold coronaviruses.

Libraries were prepared through the immunoSEQ multiplex PCR assay. DNA from the cultured and isolated CD4+ T cells underwent TCR beta CDR3 sequencing. Per the source publication's procedure: Non-productive TCR sequences were removed and reads were trimmed to the CDR3 region, keeping CDR3s of at least 7 amino acids. Antigen-specific clonotypes were identified with the MANAFEST web app by comparing expansion in peptide wells against reference cultures. For clones to be considered positive, expansion at FDR<0.05 versus reference and all other wells, an odds ratio above 5, and a frequency above 0.1% in two replicate wells were required. Clonotypes significantly expanded in SARS-CoV-2 spike wells and in at least one common cold coronavirus spike condition were defined as cross-reactive. CDR3 similarity was assessed by Levenshtein distance using the stringdist R package, and unrooted trees were constructed with ape in R 3.6.1. Held by TCRdb, this immuneACCESS table contains in-frame sequences only and omits some clones. Under half of the omission traces to an unresolved V gene where checked; the cause of the rest is unknown. The DNA gave D and trimming, while V, J and clone size come from that table. This sample has roughly 61,000 clones in its table, and roughly four fifths of those were observed once. Together, the top ten hold under 3% of the sample.

Notes on this clone: The specificity of this receptor is unknown. There are no base qualities to consult, and no much larger clone falls within one base.

V has 0 bases trimmed and J has 5 bases trimmed; junction bases matching no gene number 7. Sequences LGHDT (CDR1) and YNNKEL (CDR2) are obtained from the germline V gene (reference sequence). Including cysteine and phenylalanine, the CDR3 has 16 amino acids. The kept DNA is CDR3 alone, 48 bases in frame from the first base. The receptor was derived from a human donor who received a COVID-19 vaccine. Sequenced material: CD4+ T cells from PBMCs cultured with HCoV-229E spike peptides, taken before COVID-19 vaccination. What this sample's cell subset or site label stands for: HCoV-229E spike overlapping peptide pool stimulation. The V and J genes are TRBV3-1 (or the pseudogene TRBV3-2) and TRBJ2-1, and TRBD2 aligns with 7 junction nucleotides. The bases read TGTGCCAGCAGCCAAGATGGGGGAGGGTTGGACAATGAGCAGTTCTTC. The encoded protein is CASSQDGGGLDNEQFF.